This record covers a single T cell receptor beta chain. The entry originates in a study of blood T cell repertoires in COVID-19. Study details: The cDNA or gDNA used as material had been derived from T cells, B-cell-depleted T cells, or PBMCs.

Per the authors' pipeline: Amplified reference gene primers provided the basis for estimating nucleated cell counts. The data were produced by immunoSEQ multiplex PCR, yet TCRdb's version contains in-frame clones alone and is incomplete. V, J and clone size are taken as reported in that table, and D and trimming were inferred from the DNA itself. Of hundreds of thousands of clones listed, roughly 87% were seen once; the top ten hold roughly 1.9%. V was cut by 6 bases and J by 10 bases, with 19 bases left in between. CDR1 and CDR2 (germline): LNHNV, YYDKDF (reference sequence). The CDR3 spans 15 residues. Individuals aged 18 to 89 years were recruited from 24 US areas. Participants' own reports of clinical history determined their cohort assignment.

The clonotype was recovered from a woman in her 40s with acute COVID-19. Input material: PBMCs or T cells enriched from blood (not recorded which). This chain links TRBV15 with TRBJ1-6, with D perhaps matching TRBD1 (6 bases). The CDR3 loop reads CATSRLTGSRSPLHF. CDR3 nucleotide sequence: TGTGCCACCAGTAGACTCACAGGGAGCCGATCACCCCTCCACTTT.